This TCR beta chain was found in a study of control samples from healthy donors and cancer patients. The length of the CDR3 is 13 residues. CDR1 SGHTA and CDR2 FQGNSA come from the germline V gene. Trimming took off 5 bases at V and 4 bases at J, with 8 bases between the two ends. The assay was immunoSEQ multiplex PCR, and TCRdb's table has in-frame clones only and misses some. The table shows approximately 100,000 clones, with approximately 78% occurring only once. V and J are TRBV7-2 and TRBJ2-2; the D gene is possibly TRBD1 (5 bases). The sample was blood. The clonotype was recovered from a man in his 60s in good health. The CDR3 here is CASSPTGTGELFF. CDR3 nucleotides: TGTGCCAGCAGCCCAACAGGCACCGGGGAGCTGTTTTTT.